The clone carrying this T cell receptor (beta chain) was counted ten times or more. Its antigen remains unknown. The data belong to a study of regulatory T cells in long-lasting Graves disease. Study information: Under 3 months of antithyroid drugs had been taken by newly diagnosed Graves' patients.

The sample's time point: newly diagnosed GD, antithyroid drugs for less than 3 months. Researchers made the TCR library from RNA that was extracted from PBMCs. The collection involved drawing nine milliliters of peripheral blood into EDTA tubes. General study results and limits: Repertoires from persistent disease leaned toward TRBV28, TRBJ1-2 and TRBJ2-5. Persistent Graves' patients had lower TCR diversity than newly diagnosed ones.

The germline V gene has CDR1 MNHNS and CDR2 SASEGT. The V end lost 8 bases, the J end lost 0 bases, and 16 bases lay between the germline ends. The CDR3 covers 15 residues. Relying on iRepertoire HTBI primers and Arm-PCR of CDR3 regions, the team built TCR beta libraries. TCRdb re-analysed the multiplex PCR reads in MiXCR, keeping a single row per CDR3 protein. The sample shows under 700,000 distinct CDR3 sequences, 15% to 20% of them seen only once. These records were also assigned to another study, of T cells in Graves' hyperthyroidism and ophthalmopathy.

The sequencing used peripheral blood mononuclear cells (PBMCs), collected at new diagnosis, from a patient treated with antithyroid drugs. This receptor was obtained from a woman aged 35-60 years with Graves disease. The chain couples TRBV6-1 to TRBJ1-2; D not resolved. The CDR3 sequence: CASLPGRAANYGYTF. CDR3 nucleotides: TGTGCCAGCCTTCCCGGCCGAGCAGCTAACTATGGCTACACCTTC.